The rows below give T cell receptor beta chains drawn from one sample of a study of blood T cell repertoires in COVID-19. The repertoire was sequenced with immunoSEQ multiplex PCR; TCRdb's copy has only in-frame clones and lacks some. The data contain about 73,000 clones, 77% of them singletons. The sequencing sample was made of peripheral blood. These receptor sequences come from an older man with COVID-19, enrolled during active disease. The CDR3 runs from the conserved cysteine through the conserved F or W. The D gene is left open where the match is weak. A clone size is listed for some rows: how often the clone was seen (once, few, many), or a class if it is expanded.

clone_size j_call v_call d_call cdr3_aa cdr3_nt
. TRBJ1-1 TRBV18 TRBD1 CASSPGQALMNTEAFF TGTGCCAGCTCACCGGGACAGGCCCTCATGAACACTGAAGCTTTCTTT
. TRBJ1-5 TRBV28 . CASSLSGIGNQPQHF TGTGCCAGCAGTTTATCAGGGATTGGCAATCAGCCCCAGCATTTT
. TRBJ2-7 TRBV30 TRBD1 CAWSSGTGVKRRSYEQYF TGTGCCTGGAGCTCCGGGACAGGGGTTAAGCGGAGATCCTACGAGCAGTACTTC
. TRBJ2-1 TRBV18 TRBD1 CASQGQPTLQNNEQFF TGTGCCAGCCAGGGACAGCCAACACTCCAAAACAATGAGCAGTTCTTC
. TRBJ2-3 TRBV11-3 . CASSLMSQGDTQYF TGTGCCAGCAGCTTAATGTCCCAGGGAGATACGCAGTATTTT
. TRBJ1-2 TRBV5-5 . CASSSGAGSNYGYTF TGTGCCAGCAGCTCAGGGGCAGGGTCCAACTATGGCTACACCTTC
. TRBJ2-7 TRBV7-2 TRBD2 CASSLASSGRNYEQYF TGTGCCAGCAGCTTAGCTTCTAGCGGGAGGAACTACGAGCAGTACTTC
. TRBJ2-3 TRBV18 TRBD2 CASSSLAGVEDTQYF TGTGCCAGCTCATCACTAGCGGGAGTCGAAGATACGCAGTATTTT
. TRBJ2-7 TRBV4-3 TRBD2 CASSQDGTSGLYEQYF TGCGCCAGCAGCCAAGACGGGACTAGCGGACTCTACGAGCAGTACTTC
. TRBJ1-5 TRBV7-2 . CASSFGTFSNQPQHF TGTGCCAGCAGCTTCGGGACATTTAGCAATCAGCCCCAGCATTTT
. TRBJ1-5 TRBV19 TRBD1 CASSSYPGGVWNQPQHF TGTGCCAGTAGTTCTTATCCAGGGGGAGTATGGAATCAGCCCCAGCATTTT
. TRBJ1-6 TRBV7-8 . CASSRRGLQLNSPLHF TGTGCCAGCAGCCGGCGGGGGCTGCAGTTGAATTCACCCCTCCACTTT
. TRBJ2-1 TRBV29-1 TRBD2 CSVPRRAGGDVNEQFF TGCAGCGTCCCGAGGAGGGCGGGAGGGGACGTTAATGAGCAGTTCTTC
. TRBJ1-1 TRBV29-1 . CSVEGQGSPEAFF TGCAGCGTTGAAGGGCAGGGAAGCCCTGAAGCTTTCTTT
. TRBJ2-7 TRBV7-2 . CASSLVQGSGTYSYEQYF TGTGCCAGCAGCTTAGTTCAGGGGTCGGGGACCTATTCCTACGAGCAGTACTTC
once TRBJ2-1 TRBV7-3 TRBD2 CASSPQRAGGKHEQFF TGTGCCAGCAGCCCTCAGAGAGCGGGAGGGAAACACGAGCAGTTCTTC
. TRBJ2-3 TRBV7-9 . CASSSGVIDTQYF TGTGCCAGCAGCTCAGGGGTAATAGATACGCAGTATTTT
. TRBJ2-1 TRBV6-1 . CASSFDRSQGSSFF TGTGCCAGCAGTTTCGATCGGTCCCAGGGATCTTCATTCTTC
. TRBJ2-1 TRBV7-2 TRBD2 CASSPLAGYNNEQFF TGTGCCAGCAGCCCACTAGCGGGCTATAACAATGAGCAGTTCTTC
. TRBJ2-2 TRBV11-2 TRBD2 CASSSGLGNTGELFF TGTGCCAGCAGCTCGGGACTAGGAAATACCGGGGAGCTGTTTTTT
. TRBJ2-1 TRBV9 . CASSRGSSYNEQFF TGTGCCAGCAGTAGAGGGAGCTCCTACAATGAGCAGTTCTTC
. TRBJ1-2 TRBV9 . CASSTSVGNYGYTF TGTGCCAGCAGCACGAGTGTCGGGAACTATGGCTACACCTTC
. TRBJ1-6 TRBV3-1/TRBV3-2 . CASSPGLAVPPNSPLHF TGTGCCAGCAGCCCCGGGTTGGCAGTCCCACCTAATTCACCCCTCCACTTT
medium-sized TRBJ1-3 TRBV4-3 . CASSQGPGHSFSGNTIYF TGCGCCAGCAGCCAAGGGCCGGGACATTCCTTCTCTGGAAACACCATATATTTT
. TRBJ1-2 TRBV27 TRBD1 CAGSPSGDRTYGYTF TGTGCCGGCAGCCCTTCCGGGGACAGAACCTATGGCTACACCTTC
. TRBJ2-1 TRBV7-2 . CASSPTVGTSYNEQFF TGTGCCAGCAGCCCAACCGTCGGGACTTCCTACAATGAGCAGTTCTTC
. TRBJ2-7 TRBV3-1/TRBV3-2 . CASSQAGEQYF TGTGCCAGCAGCCAGGCGGGTGAGCAGTACTTC
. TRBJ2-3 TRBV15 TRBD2 CATSRGLAGWGSDTQYF TGTGCCACCAGCAGAGGGCTAGCGGGCTGGGGGTCGGATACGCAGTATTTT
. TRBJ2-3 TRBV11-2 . CASSSIGGLGTQYF TGTGCCAGCAGCTCCATCGGGGGGCTGGGTACGCAGTATTTT
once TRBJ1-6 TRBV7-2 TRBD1 CASSTRQGDNSPLHF TGTGCCAGCAGCACCAGACAGGGGGACAATTCACCCCTCCACTTT
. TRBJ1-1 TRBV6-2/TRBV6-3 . CASSPEDSDLSEAFF TGTGCCAGCAGTCCAGAAGACAGCGACTTATCTGAAGCTTTCTTT
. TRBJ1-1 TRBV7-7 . CASLYLVGGAVNTEAFF TGTGCTAGCCTTTACTTAGTGGGAGGGGCGGTGAACACTGAAGCTTTCTTT
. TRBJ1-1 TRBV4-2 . CASSIRAPNTEAFF TGTGCCAGCAGCATCAGGGCCCCGAACACTGAAGCTTTCTTT
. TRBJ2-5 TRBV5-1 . CASSLAVKETQYF TGCGCCAGCAGCTTGGCGGTTAAAGAGACCCAGTACTTC
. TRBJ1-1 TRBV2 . CASRPGQAEYGDTEAFF TGTGCCAGCAGACCCGGGCAGGCTGAGTACGGGGACACTGAAGCTTTCTTT
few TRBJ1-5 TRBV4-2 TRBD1 CASSQDPGGRQPQHF TGTGCCAGCAGCCAAGACCCAGGGGGCCGACAGCCCCAGCATTTT
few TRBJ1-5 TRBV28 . CASSSLQLLGNQPQHF TGTGCCAGCAGTTCCCTACAGTTATTGGGCAATCAGCCCCAGCATTTT
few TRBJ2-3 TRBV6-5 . CASSLSSFLDTQYF TGTGCCAGCAGTTTGTCTAGCTTTCTGGATACGCAGTATTTT
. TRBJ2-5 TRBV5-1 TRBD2 CASSPGTSGTQETQYF TGCGCCAGCAGCCCCGGGACTAGCGGGACTCAAGAGACCCAGTACTTC
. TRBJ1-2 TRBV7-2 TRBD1 CASLPGQGKYGYTF TGTGCCAGTCTGCCGGGACAGGGGAAGTATGGCTACACCTTC
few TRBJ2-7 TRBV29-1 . CSVQGKGSSYVQYF TGCAGCGTTCAGGGGAAGGGAAGCTCCTACGTGCAGTACTTC
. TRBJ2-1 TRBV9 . CASSGYGEQFF TGTGCCAGCAGCGGGTACGGGGAGCAGTTCTTC
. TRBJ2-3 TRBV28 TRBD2 CASSSGTSGSTDTQYF TGTGCCAGCAGCTCAGGGACTAGCGGGAGCACAGATACGCAGTATTTT
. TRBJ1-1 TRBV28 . CASSFEHTEAFF TGTGCCAGCAGTTTTGAGCACACTGAAGCTTTCTTT
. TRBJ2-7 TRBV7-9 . CASSLAASAAEQYF TGTGCCAGCAGCTTGGCCGCTAGTGCAGCCGAGCAGTACTTC
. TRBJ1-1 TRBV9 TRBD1 CASSAGTGLNTEAFF TGTGCCAGCAGCGCCGGGACAGGTTTGAACACTGAAGCTTTCTTT
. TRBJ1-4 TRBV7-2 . CASSPGGKTNEKLFF TGTGCCAGCAGCCCCGGGGGAAAAACTAATGAAAAACTGTTTTTT
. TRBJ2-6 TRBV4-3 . CASSQDPFGANVLTF TGCGCCAGCAGCCAAGATCCCTTTGGGGCCAACGTCCTGACTTTC
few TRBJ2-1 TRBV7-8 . CASSSHRDNLNEQFF TGTGCCAGCAGCTCCCACCGGGACAATCTCAATGAGCAGTTCTTC
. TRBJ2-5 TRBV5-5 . CASSLGSTGIQETQYF TGTGCCAGCAGCTTGGGGTCAACAGGGATCCAAGAGACCCAGTACTTC